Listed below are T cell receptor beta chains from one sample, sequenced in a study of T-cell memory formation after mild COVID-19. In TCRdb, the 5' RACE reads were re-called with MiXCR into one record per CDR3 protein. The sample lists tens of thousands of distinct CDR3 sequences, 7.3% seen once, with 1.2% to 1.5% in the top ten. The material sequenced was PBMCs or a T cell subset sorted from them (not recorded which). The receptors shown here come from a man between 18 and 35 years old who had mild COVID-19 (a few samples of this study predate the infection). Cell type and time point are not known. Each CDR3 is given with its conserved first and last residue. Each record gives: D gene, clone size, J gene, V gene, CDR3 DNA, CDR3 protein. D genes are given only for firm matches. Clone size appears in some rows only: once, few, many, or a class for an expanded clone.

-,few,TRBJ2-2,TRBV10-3,TGTGCCATCAGATTCCGGGACATAAACACCGGGGAGCTGTTTTTT,CAIRFRDINTGELFF
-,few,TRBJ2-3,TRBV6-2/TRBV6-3,TGTGCCAGCAGTTACTACGGGGACACAGATACGCAGTATTTT,CASSYYGDTDTQYF
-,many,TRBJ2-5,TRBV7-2,TGTGCCAGCAGCTTAGGGAACCGGGAGACCCAGTACTTC,CASSLGNRETQYF
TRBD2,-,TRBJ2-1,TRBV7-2,TGTGCCAGCAGCTTGCCAGCGGGGGATGTCAATGAGCAGTTCTTC,CASSLPAGDVNEQFF
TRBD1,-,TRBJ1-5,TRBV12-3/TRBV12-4,TGTGCCAGCACTTCTTCATACAGGGGCCTATGGCCGAATAGCAATCAGCCCCAGCATTTT,CASTSSYRGLWPNSNQPQHF
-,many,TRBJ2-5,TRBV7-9,TGTGCCAGCAGCTTTCGCGGACAGCAACAAGAGACCCAGTACTTC,CASSFRGQQQETQYF
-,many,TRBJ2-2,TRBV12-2,TGTGCAAGTCGCCGTGGGACGTTCTGGACCGGGGAGCTGTTTTTT,CASRRGTFWTGELFF
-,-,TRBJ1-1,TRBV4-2,TGTGCCAGCAGCCAAGATCAGCGGCAGGGTCCGCCTGAAGCTTTCTTT,CASSQDQRQGPPEAFF
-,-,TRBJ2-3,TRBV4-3,TGCGCCAGCAGCCAAGGGAACTCGGGACCGGAAGGGACAGATACGCAGTATTTT,CASSQGNSGPEGTDTQYF
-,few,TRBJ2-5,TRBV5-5,TGTGCCAGCAGCTTGGAAAGGGTGACCCAGTACTTC,CASSLERVTQYF